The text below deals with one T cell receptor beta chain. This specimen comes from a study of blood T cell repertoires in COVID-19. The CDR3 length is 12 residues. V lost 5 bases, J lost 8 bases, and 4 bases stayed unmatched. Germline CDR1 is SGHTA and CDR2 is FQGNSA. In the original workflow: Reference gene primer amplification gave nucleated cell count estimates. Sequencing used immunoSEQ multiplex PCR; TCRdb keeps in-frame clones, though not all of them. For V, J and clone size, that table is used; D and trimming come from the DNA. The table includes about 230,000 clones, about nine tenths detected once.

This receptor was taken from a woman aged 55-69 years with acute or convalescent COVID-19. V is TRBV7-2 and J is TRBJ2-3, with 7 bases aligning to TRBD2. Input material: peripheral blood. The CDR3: CASSGGVGTQYF. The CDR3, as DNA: TGTGCCAGCAGCGGGGGGGTCGGTACGCAGTATTTT.